The T cell receptor (beta chain) described here comes from a study of beta chain features in type 1 diabetes. The study's findings and limits: Moderate but significant shortening of TCRB CDR3s was recorded in all four CD4+ subsets from Type 1 diabetes patients. Insertions at VDJ junctions were less frequent in type 1 diabetes patients. These patients also deleted more nucleotides at the same junctions. Patients and controls would share equally any PCR tilt toward shorter templates.

Turning to this clone: Its antigen is not known. Within the sample, other DNA sequences also encode this same CDR3.

Germline CDR1 and CDR2: KGHSH and LQKENI. The V gene lost 0 bases and the J gene lost 4 bases, with 8 bases spanning the gap. CDR3 size: 14 residues. What was sequenced were expressed TCRB transcripts, since all of the isolated RNA had been reverse transcribed. Deep immunoSEQ sequencing covered naive, central memory and regulatory T cell samples. TCRdb keeps only in-frame clones here, not all; method: immunoSEQ multiplex PCR. The table shows 600,000 to 700,000 clones, with 13% occurring only once. This rearrangement joins TRBV18 to TRBJ2-3; TRBD2 is a possible D gene (6 bases). The sequencing input was naive CD4+ T cells from blood. The receptor comes from a young man with type 1 diabetes. The CDR3 DNA reads as TGTGCCAGCTCACCACCGGGGGGTGCAGATACGCAGTATTTT. Protein sequence: CASSPPGGADTQYF.